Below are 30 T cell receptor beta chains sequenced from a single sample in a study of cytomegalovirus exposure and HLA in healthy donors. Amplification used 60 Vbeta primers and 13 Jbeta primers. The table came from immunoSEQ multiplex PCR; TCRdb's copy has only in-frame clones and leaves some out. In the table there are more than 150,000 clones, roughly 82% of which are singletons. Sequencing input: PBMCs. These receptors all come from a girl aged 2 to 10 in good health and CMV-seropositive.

The CDR3 region has the DNA TGTGCCAGCAGCTTAGGACAGTGGGACACCGGGGAGCTGTTTTTT. Protein: CASSLGQWDTGELFF. The chain is built from TRBV11-1 and TRBJ2-2, with TRBD1 as a possible D gene (5 bases). Germline CDR1 SGHAT, CDR2 FQDESV (reference sequence). V was clipped by 1 base and J by 3 bases, with 9 bases between them. The CDR3 contains 15 residues.

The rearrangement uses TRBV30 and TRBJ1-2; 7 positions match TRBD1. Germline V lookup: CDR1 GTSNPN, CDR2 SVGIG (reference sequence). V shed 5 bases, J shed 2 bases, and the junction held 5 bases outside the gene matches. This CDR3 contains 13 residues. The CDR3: CAWSRQGNYGYTF. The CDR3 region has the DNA TGTGCCTGGTCGAGACAGGGAAACTATGGCTACACCTTC.

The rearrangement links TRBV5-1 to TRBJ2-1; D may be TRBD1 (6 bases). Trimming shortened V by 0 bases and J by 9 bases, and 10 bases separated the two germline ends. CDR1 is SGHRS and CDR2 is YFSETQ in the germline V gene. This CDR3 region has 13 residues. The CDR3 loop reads CASSLGTAGEQFF. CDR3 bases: TGCGCCAGCAGCTTGGGGACAGCTGGTGAGCAGTTCTTC.

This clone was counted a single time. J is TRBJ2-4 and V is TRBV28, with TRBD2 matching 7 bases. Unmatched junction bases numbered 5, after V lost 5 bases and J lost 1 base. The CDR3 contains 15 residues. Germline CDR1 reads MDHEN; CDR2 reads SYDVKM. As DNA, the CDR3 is TGTGCCAGCAGTCTGACTAGCCTGGCCAAAAACATTCAGTACTTC. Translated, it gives CASSLTSLAKNIQYF.

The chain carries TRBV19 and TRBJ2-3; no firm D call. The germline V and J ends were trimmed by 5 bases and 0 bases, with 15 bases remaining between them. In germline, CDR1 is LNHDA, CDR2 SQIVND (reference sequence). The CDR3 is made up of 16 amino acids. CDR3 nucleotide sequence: TGTGCCAGTAGTGGTATGAGGAACCCTAGCACAGATACGCAGTATTTT. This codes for CASSGMRNPSTDTQYF.

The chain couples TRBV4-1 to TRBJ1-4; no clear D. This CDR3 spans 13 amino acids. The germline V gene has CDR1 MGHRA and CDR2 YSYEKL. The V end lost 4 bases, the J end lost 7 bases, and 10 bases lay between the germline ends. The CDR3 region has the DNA TGCGCCAGCAGCCGAACCTCGGGTGAAAAACTGTTTTTT. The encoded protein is CASSRTSGEKLFF.

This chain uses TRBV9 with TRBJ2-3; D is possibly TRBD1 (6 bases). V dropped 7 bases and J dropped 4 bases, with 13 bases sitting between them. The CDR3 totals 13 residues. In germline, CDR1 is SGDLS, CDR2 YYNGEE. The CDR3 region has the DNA TGTGCCAGCGGCTACAGGGCGGCAGATACGCAGTATTTT. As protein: CASGYRAADTQYF.

CDR3 in amino acids: CASSPGQGAHPNEKLFF. CDR3 coding DNA: TGTGCCAGCAGCCCGGGACAGGGGGCGCACCCAAATGAAAAACTGTTTTTT. The J gene is TRBJ1-4, the V gene TRBV11-2; 12 nucleotides line up with TRBD1. This CDR3 spans 17 amino acids. V lost 5 bases to trimming and J lost 5 bases; unmatched junction nucleotides: 9. Germline CDR1 is SGHAT and CDR2 is FQNNGV.

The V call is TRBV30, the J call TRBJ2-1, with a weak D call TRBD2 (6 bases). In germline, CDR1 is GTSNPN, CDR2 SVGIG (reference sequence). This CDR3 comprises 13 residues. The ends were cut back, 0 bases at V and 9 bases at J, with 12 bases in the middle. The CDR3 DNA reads TGTGCCTGGAGTGTACGAAGGAGGGGTGAGCAGTTCTTC. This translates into CAWSVRRRGEQFF. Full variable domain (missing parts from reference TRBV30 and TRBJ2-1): SQTIHQWPATLVQPVGSPLSLECTVEGTSNPNLYWYRQAAGRGLQLLFYSVGIGQISSEVPQNLSASRPQDRQFILSSKKLLLSDSGFYLCAWSVRRRGEQFFGPGTRLTVL.

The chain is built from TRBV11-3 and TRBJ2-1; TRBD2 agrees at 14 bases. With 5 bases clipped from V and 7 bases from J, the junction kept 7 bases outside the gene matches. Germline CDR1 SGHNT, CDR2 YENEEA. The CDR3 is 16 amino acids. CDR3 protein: CASSRLGTSGRNEQFF. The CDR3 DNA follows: TGTGCCAGCAGCCGCCTCGGGACTAGCGGGAGAAATGAGCAGTTCTTC.

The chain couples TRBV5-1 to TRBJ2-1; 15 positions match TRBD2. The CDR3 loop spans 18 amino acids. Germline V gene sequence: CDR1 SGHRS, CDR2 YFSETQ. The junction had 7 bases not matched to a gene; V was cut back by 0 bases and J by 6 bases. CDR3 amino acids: CASSLGTSGGAVVNEQFF. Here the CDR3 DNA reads TGCGCCAGCAGCTTGGGGACTAGCGGGGGGGCGGTGGTCAATGAGCAGTTCTTC.

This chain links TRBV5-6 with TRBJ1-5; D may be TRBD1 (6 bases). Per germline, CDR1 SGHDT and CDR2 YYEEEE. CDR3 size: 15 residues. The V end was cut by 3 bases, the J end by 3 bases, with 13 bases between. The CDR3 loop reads CASSSRGGLNQPQHF. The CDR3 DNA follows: TGTGCCAGCAGCTCGCGCGGGGGGCTCAATCAGCCCCAGCATTTT.

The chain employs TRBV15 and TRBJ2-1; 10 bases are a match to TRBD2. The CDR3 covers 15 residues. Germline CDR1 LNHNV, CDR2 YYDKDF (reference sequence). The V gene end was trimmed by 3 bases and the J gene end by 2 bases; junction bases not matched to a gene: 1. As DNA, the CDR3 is TGTGCCACCAGCAGGCTAGCGGGGGCCTACAATGAGCAGTTCTTC. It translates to CATSRLAGAYNEQFF.

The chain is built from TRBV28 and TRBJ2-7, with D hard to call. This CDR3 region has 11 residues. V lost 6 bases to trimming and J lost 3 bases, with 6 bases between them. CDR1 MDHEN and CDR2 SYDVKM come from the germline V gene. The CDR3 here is CASRASYEQYF. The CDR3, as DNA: TGTGCCAGCAGGGCAAGCTACGAGCAGTACTTC.

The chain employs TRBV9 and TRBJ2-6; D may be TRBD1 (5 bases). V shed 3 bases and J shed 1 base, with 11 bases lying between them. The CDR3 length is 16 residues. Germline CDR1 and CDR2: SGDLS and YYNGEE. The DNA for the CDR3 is TGTGCCAGCAGCGAAAACAGGCCTTCTGGGGCCAACGTCCTGACTTTC. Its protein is CASSENRPSGANVLTF. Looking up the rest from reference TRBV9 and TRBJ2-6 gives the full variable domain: DSGVTQTPKHLITATGQRVTLRCSPRSGDLSVYWYQQSLDQGLQFLIQYYNGEERAKGNILERFSAQQFPDLHSELNLSSLELGDSALYFCASSENRPSGANVLTFGAGSRLTVL.

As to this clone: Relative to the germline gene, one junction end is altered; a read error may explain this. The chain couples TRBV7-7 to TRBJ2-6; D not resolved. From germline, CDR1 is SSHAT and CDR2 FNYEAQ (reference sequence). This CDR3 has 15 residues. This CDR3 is CASSLDNSGANVLTF. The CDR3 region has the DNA TGTGCTAGCAGCTTAGACAACTCTGGGGCCAACGTCCTGACTTTC.

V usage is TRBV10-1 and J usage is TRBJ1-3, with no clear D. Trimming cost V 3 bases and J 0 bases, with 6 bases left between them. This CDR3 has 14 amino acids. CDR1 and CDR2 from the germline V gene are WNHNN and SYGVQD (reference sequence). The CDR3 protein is CASSDRDSGNTIYF. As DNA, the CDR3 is TGCGCCAGCAGTGACCGGGACTCTGGAAACACCATATATTTT.

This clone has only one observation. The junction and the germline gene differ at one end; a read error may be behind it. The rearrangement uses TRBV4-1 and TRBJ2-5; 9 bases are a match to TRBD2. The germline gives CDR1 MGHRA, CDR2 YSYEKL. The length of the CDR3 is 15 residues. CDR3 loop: CASSPHSGSPESQYF. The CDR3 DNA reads TGCGCCAGCAGCCCACATAGCGGGAGCCCCGAGAGCCAGTACTTC.

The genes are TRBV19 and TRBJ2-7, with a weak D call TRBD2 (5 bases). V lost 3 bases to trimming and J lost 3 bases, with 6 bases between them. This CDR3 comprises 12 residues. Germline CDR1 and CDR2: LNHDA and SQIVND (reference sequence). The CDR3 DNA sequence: TGTGCCAGTAGTATGGCGGGCTACGAGCAGTACTTC. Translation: CASSMAGYEQYF.

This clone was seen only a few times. CDR3 DNA sequence: TGCGCCAGCAGCCCGCTGGGGACATCTAACTATGGCTACACCTTC. This encodes CASSPLGTSNYGYTF. The rearrangement joins TRBV4-1 to TRBJ1-2; tentatively, D is TRBD1 (6 bases). This CDR3 spans 15 amino acids. Deletions cut 4 bases from V and 0 bases from J, with 12 bases between. Germline assignment: CDR1 MGHRA and CDR2 YSYEKL.

CDR3 in DNA: TGTGCCAGCAGGGACAGGCCTCACAATCTAGCCAAAAACATTCAGTACTTC. This translates into CASRDRPHNLAKNIQYF. The chain uses TRBV2 and TRBJ2-4; 7 bases map to TRBD1. Unmatched junction bases numbered 11, after V lost 6 bases and J lost 0 bases. Germline V gene sequence: CDR1 SNHLY, CDR2 FYNNEI. This CDR3 region has 17 residues.

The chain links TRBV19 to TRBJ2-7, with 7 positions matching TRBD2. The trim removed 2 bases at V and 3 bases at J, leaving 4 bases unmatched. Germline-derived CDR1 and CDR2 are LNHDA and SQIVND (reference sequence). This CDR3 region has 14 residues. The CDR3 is CASSISSGVYEQYF. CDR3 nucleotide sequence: TGTGCCAGTAGTATATCCAGCGGGGTCTACGAGCAGTACTTC.

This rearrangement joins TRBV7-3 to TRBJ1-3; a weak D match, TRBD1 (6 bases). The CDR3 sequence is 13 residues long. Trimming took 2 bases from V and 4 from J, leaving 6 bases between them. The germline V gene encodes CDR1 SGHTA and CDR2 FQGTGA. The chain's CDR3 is CASSLGQGNTIYF. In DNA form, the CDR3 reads TGTGCCAGCAGCTTAGGACAGGGAAACACCATATATTTT.

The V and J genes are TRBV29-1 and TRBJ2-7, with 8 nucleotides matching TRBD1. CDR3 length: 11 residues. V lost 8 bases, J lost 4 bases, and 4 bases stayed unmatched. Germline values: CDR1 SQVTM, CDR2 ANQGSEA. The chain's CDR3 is CSTRTGYEQYF. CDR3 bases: TGCAGCACGAGGACAGGGTACGAGCAGTACTTC.

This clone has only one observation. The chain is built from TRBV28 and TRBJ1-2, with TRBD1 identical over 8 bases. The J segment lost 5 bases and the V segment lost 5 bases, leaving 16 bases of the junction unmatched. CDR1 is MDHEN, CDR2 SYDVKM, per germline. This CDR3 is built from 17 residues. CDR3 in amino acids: CASSGTSTGDKGYGYTF. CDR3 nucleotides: TGTGCCAGCAGTGGGACTTCGACAGGGGACAAGGGGTATGGCTACACCTTC.

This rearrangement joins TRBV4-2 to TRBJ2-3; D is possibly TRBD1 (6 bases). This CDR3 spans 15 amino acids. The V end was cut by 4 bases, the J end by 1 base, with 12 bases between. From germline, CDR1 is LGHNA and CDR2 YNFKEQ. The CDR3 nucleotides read TGTGCCAGCAGCCGGGGGCTCCTCGGCACAGATACGCAGTATTTT. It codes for CASSRGLLGTDTQYF.

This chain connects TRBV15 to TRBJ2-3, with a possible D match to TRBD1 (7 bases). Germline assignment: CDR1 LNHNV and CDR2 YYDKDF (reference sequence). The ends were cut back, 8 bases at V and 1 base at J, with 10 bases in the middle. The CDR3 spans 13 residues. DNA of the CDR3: TGTGCCACCCTCAGGGGGGGCACAGATACGCAGTATTTT. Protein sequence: CATLRGGTDTQYF.

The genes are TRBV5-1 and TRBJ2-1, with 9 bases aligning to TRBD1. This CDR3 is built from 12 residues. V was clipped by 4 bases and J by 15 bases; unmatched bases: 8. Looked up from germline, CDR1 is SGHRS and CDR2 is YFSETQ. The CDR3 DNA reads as TGCGCCAGCAGCCAACCGGGACAGGGTCTGTTCTTC. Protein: CASSQPGQGLFF.

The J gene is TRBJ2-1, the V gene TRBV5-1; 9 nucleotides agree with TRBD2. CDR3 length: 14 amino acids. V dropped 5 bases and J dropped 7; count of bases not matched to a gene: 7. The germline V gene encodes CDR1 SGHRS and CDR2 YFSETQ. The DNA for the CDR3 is TGCGCCAGCAGGGTTAGCGGGAGTGGAAATGAGCAGTTCTTC. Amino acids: CASRVSGSGNEQFF.

The CDR3 DNA follows: TGTGCCTGGAGGGCTCCCCGGGGGGGTGAGACCCAGTACTTC. Protein product: CAWRAPRGGETQYF. V and J are TRBV30 and TRBJ2-5, with 8 nucleotides matching TRBD2. This CDR3 region has 14 residues. Germline V gene sequence: CDR1 GTSNPN, CDR2 SVGIG (reference sequence). J was trimmed by 5 bases and V by 3 bases; bases with no gene match: 8.